These T cell receptor beta chains were read from a single sample in a study of T cells in Graves' hyperthyroidism and ophthalmopathy. TCRdb reprocessed the multiplex PCR reads with MiXCR, giving one entry per CDR3 protein. The sample includes roughly 710,000 distinct CDR3 sequences, around a third of them seen just once. Sequenced input: blood. The receptors were gathered from a woman aged 40 to 50 with Graves' hyperthyroidism. The CDR3 runs from the conserved cysteine through the conserved F or W. Fields, in order: V gene, J gene, CDR3 length, clone size, D gene, CDR3 DNA, CDR3 protein. A D gene is named only where the DNA matches it firmly. Where a row states a size, it is once, few, many or the class of an expanded clone; other rows omit it.

v_gene: TRBV6-7; j_gene: TRBJ1-4; len: 16; abundance: few; d_gene: .; CDR3nt: .; CDR3aa: CASSTSGSLANEKLFF
v_gene: TRBV10-3; j_gene: TRBJ2-7; len: 19; abundance: .; d_gene: TRBD2; CDR3nt: TGTGCCAGCAGTTACTCCGTGTTTGTTGGGACTACCAGCTCCTACGAGCAGTACTTC; CDR3aa: CASSYSVFVGTTSSYEQYF
v_gene: TRBV4-1; j_gene: TRBJ1-5; len: 14; abundance: .; d_gene: TRBD1; CDR3nt: TGCGCCAGCAGCCGCATGGACAGGGTTCAGCCCCAGCATTTT; CDR3aa: CASSRMDRVQPQHF
v_gene: TRBV7-7; j_gene: TRBJ2-5; len: 14; abundance: many; d_gene: .; CDR3nt: TGTGCTAGCAGCCCTCTGACTGGGGTTCAGACCCAGTACTTC; CDR3aa: CASSPLTGVQTQYF
v_gene: TRBV7-2; j_gene: TRBJ2-2; len: 14; abundance: many; d_gene: .; CDR3nt: TGTGCCAGCAGCTTAGCGACGGGAACCGGGGAGCTGTTTTTT; CDR3aa: CASSLATGTGELFF
v_gene: TRBV5-6; j_gene: TRBJ2-7; len: 14; abundance: many; d_gene: .; CDR3nt: TGTGCCAGCAGCTTGGACAGGAGCTCCTACGAGCAGTACTTC; CDR3aa: CASSLDRSSYEQYF
v_gene: TRBV10-3; j_gene: TRBJ1-6; len: 14; abundance: .; d_gene: TRBD1; CDR3nt: TGTGCCATCAGGGACCGGACAGGGTTTTCACCCCTCCACTTT; CDR3aa: CAIRDRTGFSPLHF
v_gene: TRBV29-1; j_gene: TRBJ2-2; len: 12; abundance: .; d_gene: .; CDR3nt: TGCAGCGTTGCACAGGGCATCGGGGAGCTGTTTTTT; CDR3aa: CSVAQGIGELFF
v_gene: TRBV10-3; j_gene: TRBJ1-3; len: 13; abundance: many; d_gene: .; CDR3nt: TGTGCCATCAGGGGGGGTTCTGGAAACACCATATATTTT; CDR3aa: CAIRGGSGNTIYF
v_gene: TRBV2; j_gene: TRBJ2-5; len: 11; abundance: many; d_gene: .; CDR3nt: TGTGCCAGCACCTACCAAGAGACCCAGTACTTC; CDR3aa: CASTYQETQYF
v_gene: TRBV7-2; j_gene: TRBJ2-5; len: 17; abundance: .; d_gene: TRBD2; CDR3nt: TGTGCCAGCAGCAAGGGGTCTAGCGGGCCCAAAGACCAGACCCAGTACTTC; CDR3aa: CASSKGSSGPKDQTQYF
v_gene: TRBV7-9; j_gene: TRBJ2-7; len: 16; abundance: .; d_gene: TRBD2; CDR3nt: TGTGCCAGCAGCTTGACTAGCGGGGGGCTAGCCTACGAGCAGTACTTC; CDR3aa: CASSLTSGGLAYEQYF
v_gene: TRBV7-8; j_gene: TRBJ2-3; len: 13; abundance: .; d_gene: .; CDR3nt: TGTGCCAGCAGTACCGTGAGGGTTGATACGCAGTATTTT; CDR3aa: CASSTVRVDTQYF
v_gene: TRBV13; j_gene: TRBJ2-7; len: 17; abundance: .; d_gene: TRBD2; CDR3nt: TGTGCCAGCAGCTTCTACCAGCGGGGACTAAATGATATCCGGCAGTACTTC; CDR3aa: CASSFYQRGLNDIRQYF
v_gene: TRBV12-3/TRBV12-4; j_gene: TRBJ2-7; len: 13; abundance: many; d_gene: TRBD1; CDR3nt: TGTGCCAGCAGTTCCGGGACAGGGTTTGCGCAGTACTTC; CDR3aa: CASSSGTGFAQYF
v_gene: TRBV20-1; j_gene: TRBJ2-5; len: 13; abundance: .; d_gene: .; CDR3nt: TGCAGTGCTAGACCTTATGGGAAAGAGACCCAGTACTTC; CDR3aa: CSARPYGKETQYF
v_gene: TRBV20-1; j_gene: TRBJ2-5; len: 13; abundance: .; d_gene: TRBD2; CDR3nt: TGCAGTGCCACTAGCGGTCTCAATGAGACCCAGTACTTC; CDR3aa: CSATSGLNETQYF
v_gene: TRBV7-9; j_gene: TRBJ2-7; len: 11; abundance: many; d_gene: .; CDR3nt: TGTGCCAGCACCCAAGAACTAGAGCAGTACTTC; CDR3aa: CASTQELEQYF
v_gene: TRBV7-2; j_gene: TRBJ1-6; len: 15; abundance: few; d_gene: .; CDR3nt: TGTGCCAGCAGTTACGGGGGAGGCTCGGATTCACCCCTCCACTTT; CDR3aa: CASSYGGGSDSPLHF
v_gene: TRBV5-6; j_gene: TRBJ1-2; len: 13; abundance: few; d_gene: .; CDR3nt: TGTGCCAGCAGCTTCGGGCGCGCCTATGGCTACACCTTC; CDR3aa: CASSFGRAYGYTF
v_gene: TRBV7-9; j_gene: TRBJ1-4; len: 16; abundance: many; d_gene: .; CDR3nt: TGTGCCAGCAGCTTGAGTGGGGGGGCAACTAATGAAAAACTGTTTTTT; CDR3aa: CASSLSGGATNEKLFF
v_gene: TRBV7-9; j_gene: TRBJ2-7; len: 13; abundance: few; d_gene: .; CDR3nt: TGTGCCAGCAGTTTAGGGTCAGGGCCCGAGCAGTACTTC; CDR3aa: CASSLGSGPEQYF
v_gene: TRBV5-4; j_gene: TRBJ2-2; len: 14; abundance: many; d_gene: .; CDR3nt: TGTGCCAGCAGCTTGCTTAGGTCCACCGGGGAGCTGTTTTTT; CDR3aa: CASSLLRSTGELFF
v_gene: TRBV4-3; j_gene: TRBJ1-5; len: 15; abundance: few; d_gene: .; CDR3nt: TGCGCCAGCAGCCCGGGGCATTTGGGAACGCAGCCCCAGCATTTT; CDR3aa: CASSPGHLGTQPQHF
v_gene: TRBV15; j_gene: TRBJ2-2; len: 14; abundance: many; d_gene: .; CDR3nt: TGTGCCACCAGCAGAGGCGCGCCCACCGGGGAGCTGTTTTTT; CDR3aa: CATSRGAPTGELFF
v_gene: TRBV5-6; j_gene: TRBJ1-1; len: 15; abundance: many; d_gene: .; CDR3nt: TGTGCCAGCAGCTTGGAGGAGGCACGGAACACTGAAGCTTTCTTT; CDR3aa: CASSLEEARNTEAFF
v_gene: TRBV25-1; j_gene: TRBJ1-1; len: 12; abundance: many; d_gene: .; CDR3nt: TGTGCCAGCAGTCCCTGGAACACTGAAGCTTTCTTT; CDR3aa: CASSPWNTEAFF
v_gene: TRBV2; j_gene: TRBJ2-7; len: 12; abundance: many; d_gene: .; CDR3nt: TGTGCCAGCAGTGGGGCAGGGCGCGAGCAGTACTTC; CDR3aa: CASSGAGREQYF
v_gene: TRBV25-1; j_gene: TRBJ1-5; len: 18; abundance: .; d_gene: TRBD1; CDR3nt: TGTGCCAGCAGTTCGGGGGCAGGGGGATCCAATAGCAATCAGCCCCAGCATTTT; CDR3aa: CASSSGAGGSNSNQPQHF
v_gene: TRBV4-1; j_gene: TRBJ1-2; len: 15; abundance: .; d_gene: .; CDR3nt: TGCGCCAGCAGCCAAGAAGTCCCTGCTAACTATGGCTACACCTTC; CDR3aa: CASSQEVPANYGYTF
v_gene: TRBV6-5; j_gene: TRBJ2-2; len: 16; abundance: .; d_gene: .; CDR3nt: TGTGCCAGCAGTTACGGCGCCTTTCTGAACACCGGGGAGCTGTTTTTT; CDR3aa: CASSYGAFLNTGELFF
v_gene: TRBV14; j_gene: TRBJ1-2; len: 15; abundance: .; d_gene: .; CDR3nt: TGTGCCAGCAGCCAAGTTTTAGGAGGGAAGGGTGGCTACACCTTC; CDR3aa: CASSQVLGGKGGYTF
v_gene: TRBV15; j_gene: TRBJ2-5; len: 16; abundance: .; d_gene: TRBD2; CDR3nt: TGTGCCACCAGCAGTGACGGGGGAGGGCCTGAAGAGACCCAGTACTTC; CDR3aa: CATSSDGGGPEETQYF
v_gene: TRBV15; j_gene: TRBJ2-7; len: 15; abundance: .; d_gene: TRBD2; CDR3nt: TGTGCCACCAGCAGAGACAGGGGACTAGTTGCCGAGCAGTACTTC; CDR3aa: CATSRDRGLVAEQYF
v_gene: TRBV2; j_gene: TRBJ2-7; len: 14; abundance: .; d_gene: .; CDR3nt: TGTGCCAGCAGTGAGCAGGGATTCTCCTACGAGCAGTACTTC; CDR3aa: CASSEQGFSYEQYF
v_gene: TRBV7-2; j_gene: TRBJ2-7; len: 16; abundance: many; d_gene: TRBD2; CDR3nt: TGTGCCAGCAGCTTAGAAGCGGGGCAGCCCCACTACGAGCAGTACTTC; CDR3aa: CASSLEAGQPHYEQYF